These 10 T cell receptor beta chains were all obtained from the same sample, sequenced in a study of PD-1 blockade in classical Hodgkin lymphoma. Every patient was affected by relapse after autologous stem cell transplantation, while exposure to brentuximab vedotin was not uniform. Profiled with immunoSEQ multiplex PCR; TCRdb holds only in-frame clones, not every one. The data hold some 100,000 clones, with more than 85% observed a single time. The specimen comprised peripheral blood mononuclear cells (PBMCs), sampled before the second cycle of nivolumab. The receptors here all came from a human donor with classical Hodgkin lymphoma.

This sequence joins TRBV7-9 and TRBJ2-1, with 14 bases identical to TRBD2. The CDR3 consists of 15 residues. Trimming at V came to 4 bases and at J to 8 bases, leaving 4 bases not matched to a gene. CDR1 SEHNR and CDR2 FQNEAQ come from the germline V gene (reference sequence). Here the CDR3 reads CASSSGLAGVHEQFF. The CDR3 nucleotides read TGTGCCAGCAGCTCGGGACTAGCGGGGGTCCATGAGCAGTTCTTC.

This chain connects TRBV1 to TRBJ1-6. TRBV1 is labeled a pseudogene. The CDR3 length is 16 residues. The CDR3 nucleotides are TGCACCAGCAGTCCAATGTGGGGGGTTGACAATTCACCCCTCCACTTT. The encoded protein is CTSSPMWGVDNSPLHF.

The chain recombines TRBV7-8 with TRBJ2-4; 9 bases agree with TRBD1. Per germline, CDR1 SGHVS and CDR2 FQNEAQ. The length of the CDR3 is 15 residues. The V gene end was trimmed by 3 bases and the J gene end by 3 bases; junction bases not matched to a gene: 3. CDR3 region: CASSFRTGVKNIQYF. For the CDR3, the DNA is TGTGCCAGCAGCTTTCGGACAGGGGTCAAAAACATTCAGTACTTC.

This clone was observed a single time. The genes are TRBV4-3 and TRBJ2-1, with 7 bases lining up with TRBD1. Trimming at V came to 1 base and at J to 3 bases, leaving 0 bases not matched to a gene. Germline V lookup: CDR1 LGHNA, CDR2 YSLEER. The CDR3 runs 14 residues. CDR3 amino acids: CASSQGTGYNEQFF. The CDR3 DNA sequence: TGCGCCAGCAGCCAAGGGACAGGCTACAATGAGCAGTTCTTC.

The rearrangement links TRBV18 to TRBJ2-1; TRBD2 agrees at 9 bases. V lost 5 bases to trimming and J lost 6 bases; unmatched junction nucleotides: 11. CDR1 and CDR2 from the germline V gene are KGHSH and LQKENI. The CDR3 loop spans 16 amino acids. CDR3 DNA sequence: TGTGCCAGCTCAGATTTCTTGGCGGGGGGGCGCAATGAGCAGTTCTTC. Encoded protein: CASSDFLAGGRNEQFF.

The chain employs TRBV11-2 and TRBJ2-1; the match to TRBD2 covers 9 bases. The ends lost 5 bases at V and 6 bases at J; junction bases unmatched: 8. Per the germline V gene, CDR1 is SGHAT and CDR2 is FQNNGV. There are 15 residues in the CDR3. The CDR3 loop reads CASSPPQRGANEQFF. Here the CDR3 DNA reads TGTGCCAGCAGCCCCCCCCAGCGGGGGGCCAATGAGCAGTTCTTC.

The rearrangement uses TRBV25-1 and TRBJ2-3; D not resolved. V was cut by 3 bases and J by 2 bases, with 12 bases left in between. The CDR3 length is 15 residues. Germline V lookup: CDR1 MGHDK, CDR2 SYGVNS. The DNA for the CDR3 is TGTGCCAGCAGTGACAATTCCCCCCCCACAGATACGCAGTATTTT. It codes for CASSDNSPPTDTQYF.

V and J are TRBV7-9 and TRBJ1-2; D unclear. The CDR3 totals 12 residues. Looked up from germline, CDR1 is SEHNR and CDR2 is FQNEAQ (reference sequence). The V end lost 6 bases, the J end lost 2 bases, and 7 bases lay between the germline ends. The CDR3 nucleotides are TGTGCCAGCAGTGGATTCAACTATGGCTACACCTTC. This gives the protein CASSGFNYGYTF.

This rearrangement joins TRBV7-3 to TRBJ2-3; either TRBD1 or TRBD2 may fit D (5 bases each). Germline CDR1 SGHTA, CDR2 FQGTGA. This CDR3 has 15 residues. V lost 5 bases and J 3 bases, leaving 15 bases between the germline ends. Here the CDR3 DNA reads TGTGCCAGCAGCGACGCAGGGCGGGTGACAGATACGCAGTATTTT. It codes for CASSDAGRVTDTQYF.

The V gene is TRBV6-5, the J gene TRBJ1-3; 7 bases map to TRBD1. Unmatched junction bases numbered 7, after V lost 6 bases and J lost 5 bases. Germline CDR1 reads MNHEY; CDR2 reads SVGAGI. CDR3 size: 14 residues. The CDR3: CASRKQGSRNTIYF. The CDR3 coding sequence is TGTGCCAGCAGAAAACAGGGGAGTAGAAACACCATATATTTT.